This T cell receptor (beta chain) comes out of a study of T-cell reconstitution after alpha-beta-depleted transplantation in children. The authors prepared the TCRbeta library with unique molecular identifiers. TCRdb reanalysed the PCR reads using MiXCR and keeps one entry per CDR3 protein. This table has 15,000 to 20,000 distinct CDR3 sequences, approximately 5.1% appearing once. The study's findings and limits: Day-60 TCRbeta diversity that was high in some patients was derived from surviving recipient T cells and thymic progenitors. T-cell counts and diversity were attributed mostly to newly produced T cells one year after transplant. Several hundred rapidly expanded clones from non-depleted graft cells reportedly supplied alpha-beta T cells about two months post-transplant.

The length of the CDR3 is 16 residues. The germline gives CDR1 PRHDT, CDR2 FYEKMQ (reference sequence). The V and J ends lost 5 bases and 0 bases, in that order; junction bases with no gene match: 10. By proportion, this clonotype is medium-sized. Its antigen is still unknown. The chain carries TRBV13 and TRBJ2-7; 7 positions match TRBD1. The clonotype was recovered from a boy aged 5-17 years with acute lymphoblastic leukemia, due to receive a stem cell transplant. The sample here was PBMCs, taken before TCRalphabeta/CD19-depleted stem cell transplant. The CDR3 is CASSRRQGTLSYEQYF. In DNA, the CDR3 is TGTGCCAGCAGCAGGCGACAGGGCACGCTCTCCTACGAGCAGTACTTC. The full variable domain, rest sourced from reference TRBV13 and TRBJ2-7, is AAGVIQSPRHLIKEKRETATLKCYPIPRHDTVYWYQQGPGQDPQFLISFYEKMQSDKGSIPDRFSAQQFSDYHSELNMSSLELGDSALYFCASSRRQGTLSYEQYFGPGTRLTVT.